The 2 T cell receptor beta chains presented below share a single source sample, sequenced in a study of shared clonotypes between healthy human individuals. This table comes from immunoSEQ multiplex PCR, and its TCRdb copy is limited to in-frame clones, with some not included. In the table there are roughly 660,000 clones, about nine tenths of which are singletons. The material sequenced was memory CD8+ T cells from PBMCs. Stated subset: CD45RO+ cells pooled with CCR7-negative TemRA cells. All receptors come from a man younger than 30 in good health. Some clones in this sample may be carry-over from other donors' samples.

J is TRBJ2-7 and V is TRBV28, with D possibly being TRBD2 (7 bases). Trimming removed 5 bases from V and 2 bases from J, with 10 bases in between. There are 13 residues in the CDR3. Per the germline V gene, CDR1 is MDHEN and CDR2 is SYDVKM. This chain's CDR3 is CASSRGGAYEQYF. CDR3 DNA: TGTGCCAGCAGTCGAGGGGGGGCCTACGAGCAGTACTTC.

The chain employs TRBV7-6 and TRBJ1-1; D ambiguous. From germline, CDR1 is SGHVS and CDR2 FNYEAQ. The CDR3 covers 13 residues. The ends were cut back, 8 bases at V and 3 bases at J, with 13 bases in the middle. The CDR3 region is CASSKRGDTEAFF. CDR3 DNA sequence: TGTGCCAGCTCCAAACGCGGGGACACTGAAGCTTTCTTT.